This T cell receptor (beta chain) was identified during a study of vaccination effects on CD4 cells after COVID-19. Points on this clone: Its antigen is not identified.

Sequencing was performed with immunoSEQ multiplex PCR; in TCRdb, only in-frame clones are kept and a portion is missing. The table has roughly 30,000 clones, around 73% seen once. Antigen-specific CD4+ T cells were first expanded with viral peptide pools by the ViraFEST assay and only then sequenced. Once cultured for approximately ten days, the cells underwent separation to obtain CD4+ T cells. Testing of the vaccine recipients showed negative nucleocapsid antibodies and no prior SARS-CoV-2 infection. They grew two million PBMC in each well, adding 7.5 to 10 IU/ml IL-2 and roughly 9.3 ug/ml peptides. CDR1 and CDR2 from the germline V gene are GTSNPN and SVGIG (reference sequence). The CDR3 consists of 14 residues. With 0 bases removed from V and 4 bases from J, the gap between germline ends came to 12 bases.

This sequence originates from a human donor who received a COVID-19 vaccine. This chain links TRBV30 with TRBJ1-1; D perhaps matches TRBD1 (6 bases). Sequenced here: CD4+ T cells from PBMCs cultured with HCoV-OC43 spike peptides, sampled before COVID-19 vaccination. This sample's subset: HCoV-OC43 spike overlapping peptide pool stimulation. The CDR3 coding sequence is TGTGCCTGGAGTGTAATAGAGGGGGTCACTGAAGCTTTCTTT. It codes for CAWSVIEGVTEAFF.